This T cell receptor beta chain was recovered during a study of shared clonotypes between healthy human individuals. Study-wide results and limits: Despite large depth, rarefaction showed incomplete sorted-subset sequencing.

Germline CDR1 and CDR2: MNHEY and SMNVEV (reference sequence). This CDR3 spans 17 amino acids. V shed 5 bases and J shed 4 bases, with 23 bases lying between them. The table came from immunoSEQ multiplex PCR; TCRdb's copy has only in-frame clones and leaves some out. The table shows more than 2 million clones, with around 96% occurring only once. Naive CD8 isolation took CD45RO-negative cells positively selected for CCR7 and excluded terminally differentiated effector memory CD45RA+ cells. As concerns this clone: The antigen remains unidentified.

Sequencing used naive CD8+ T cells sorted from blood. This chain joins TRBV27 and TRBJ1-2, with a tentative D call TRBD1 (6 bases). The receptor was derived from a young man in good health. CDR3 in amino acids: CASSPQVWAGDSYGYTF. The DNA for the CDR3 is TGTGCCAGCAGTCCCCAAGTTTGGGCAGGGGATAGCTATGGCTACACCTTC.